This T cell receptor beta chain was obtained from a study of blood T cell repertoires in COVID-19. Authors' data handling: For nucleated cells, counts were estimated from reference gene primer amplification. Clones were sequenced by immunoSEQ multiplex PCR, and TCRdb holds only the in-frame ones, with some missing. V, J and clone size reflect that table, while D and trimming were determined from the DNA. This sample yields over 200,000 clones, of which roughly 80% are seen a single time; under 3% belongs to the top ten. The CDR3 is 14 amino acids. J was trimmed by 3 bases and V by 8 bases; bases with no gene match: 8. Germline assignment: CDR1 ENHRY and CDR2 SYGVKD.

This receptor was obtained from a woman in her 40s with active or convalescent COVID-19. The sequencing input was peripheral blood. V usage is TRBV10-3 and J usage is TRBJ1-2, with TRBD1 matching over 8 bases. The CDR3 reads CAIEGKGQDYGYTF. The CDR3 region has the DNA TGTGCCATCGAGGGAAAGGGACAGGACTATGGCTACACCTTC.